One and the same sample provided the 30 T cell receptor beta chains below, sequenced in a study of T cell changes during pregnancy in multiple sclerosis. The repertoire was sequenced with immunoSEQ multiplex PCR; TCRdb's copy has only in-frame clones and lacks some. This sample has around 50,000 clones, with just over 90% found just once. The sequenced sample was CD8+ T cells from peripheral blood mononuclear cells, obtained in the second trimester of pregnancy. The receptors were gathered from a female donor with multiple sclerosis, enrolled in a pregnancy study.

The chain recombines TRBV7-7 with TRBJ2-7, with 9 bases fitting TRBD1. With V trimmed by 5 bases and J by 7 bases, 6 bases remained unmatched. This CDR3 comprises 13 residues. Per the germline V gene, CDR1 is SSHAT and CDR2 is FNYEAQ (reference sequence). The CDR3 is CASSETGGGEQYF. The DNA of the CDR3 is TGTGCCAGCAGCGAGACAGGGGGAGGTGAGCAGTACTTC.

The chain links TRBV5-1 to TRBJ2-2; 7 positions agree with TRBD1. The V gene's germline CDR1 is SGHRS and CDR2 YFSETQ. Trimming cost V 2 bases and J 4 bases; bases outside gene matches: 2. The CDR3 extends over 14 amino acids. DNA of the CDR3: TGCGCCAGCAGCTTAGACAGGGTCACCGGGGAGCTGTTTTTT. This encodes CASSLDRVTGELFF.

V and J are TRBV9 and TRBJ2-5; 8 bases line up with TRBD1. Germline loops: CDR1 SGDLS, CDR2 YYNGEE. The V gene end was trimmed by 0 bases and the J gene end by 6 bases; junction bases not matched to a gene: 7. The CDR3 runs 15 residues. Here the CDR3 DNA reads TGTGCCAGCAGCGTAGGAGGGACAGGTCTCCAGACCCAGTACTTC. Translated, it gives CASSVGGTGLQTQYF.

The V call is TRBV6-5, the J call TRBJ2-7; 7 bases map to TRBD1. The CDR3 has 14 residues. With 8 bases clipped from V and 3 bases from J, the junction kept 10 bases outside the gene matches. Germline CDR1 is MNHEY and CDR2 is SVGAGI. CDR3 residues: CASAAGTEVYEQYF. The CDR3 region has the DNA TGTGCCAGCGCCGCCGGGACAGAGGTCTACGAGCAGTACTTC.

The chain combines TRBV9 with TRBJ2-3; 8 positions agree with TRBD2. This CDR3 has 15 residues. The germline V gene has CDR1 SGDLS and CDR2 YYNGEE. Trimming cost V 3 bases and J 4 bases; bases outside gene matches: 7. The CDR3 here is CASSASGRGADTQYF. The CDR3 bases are TGTGCCAGCAGCGCTAGCGGGCGGGGCGCAGATACGCAGTATTTT.

This clone showed up just a few times. This sequence joins TRBV9 and TRBJ2-7; possible D gene TRBD2, 6 bases. The CDR3 covers 14 residues. Deletions cut 3 bases from V and 3 bases from J, with 13 bases between. The germline CDR1 and CDR2 sequences are SGDLS and YYNGEE. As DNA, the CDR3 is TGTGCCAGCAGCGCAGGGAGGCGGGGCTACGAGCAGTACTTC. It encodes CASSAGRRGYEQYF.

The rearrangement links TRBV5-1 to TRBJ2-5; 9 bases map to TRBD1. The J segment lost 5 bases and the V segment lost 8 bases, leaving 13 bases of the junction unmatched. The CDR3 spans 15 residues. Germline CDR1 SGHRS, CDR2 YFSETQ. The CDR3 spells CASRTGVTIVETQYF. In DNA form, the CDR3 reads TGCGCCAGTAGGACAGGGGTGACTATCGTGGAGACCCAGTACTTC.

The rearrangement links TRBV10-2 to TRBJ1-5, with D uncertain. Germline-derived CDR1 and CDR2 are WSHSY and SAAADI. CDR3 size: 15 residues. V lost 0 bases, J lost 4 bases, and 10 bases lay in between. The CDR3 protein is CASSESSSPNQPQHF. The CDR3 DNA sequence: TGCGCCAGCAGTGAGTCAAGTAGCCCGAATCAGCCCCAGCATTTT.

The rearrangement uses TRBV21-1 and TRBJ2-7; TRBD2 was called by the table and not checked on the DNA. TRBV21-1 is listed as a pseudogene. This CDR3 comprises 19 residues. The CDR3 here is CASSSLHPVRERSSYEQYF. The CDR3 coding sequence is TGTGCCAGCAGCTCTCTCCACCCCGTGCGGGAGAGGAGCTCCTACGAGCAGTACTTC.

This sequence joins TRBV6-5 and TRBJ1-2; 9 bases agree with TRBD1. CDR1 is MNHEY and CDR2 is SVGAGI in the germline V gene. There are 13 residues in the CDR3. Trimming at V came to 8 bases and at J to 2 bases, leaving 3 bases not matched to a gene. The CDR3 is CASGTGSNYGYTF. The DNA for the CDR3 is TGTGCCAGCGGGACAGGGTCCAACTATGGCTACACCTTC.

The chain combines TRBV30 with TRBJ1-1; D is perhaps TRBD1 (5 bases). The CDR3 covers 13 residues. Germline CDR1 reads GTSNPN; CDR2 reads SVGIG (reference sequence). Trimming took off 4 bases at V and 4 bases at J, with 13 bases between the two ends. CDR3 sequence: CAWIKGVGTEAFF. The CDR3 DNA reads TGTGCCTGGATAAAAGGGGTCGGCACTGAAGCTTTCTTT.

This clone appeared once. The CDR3 sequence is CASSPAGERDTQYF. The CDR3 region has the DNA TGTGCCAGCAGCCCAGCGGGGGAAAGGGATACGCAGTATTTT. The chain combines TRBV6-4 with TRBJ2-3, with TRBD2 identical over 8 bases. The length of the CDR3 is 14 residues. V trimming: 6 bases; J trimming: 6 bases; junction bases outside the gene matches: 8. The germline gives CDR1 MRHNA, CDR2 SNTAGT.

This rearrangement joins TRBV7-8 to TRBJ2-3, with 7 bases lining up with TRBD1. Germline CDR1 and CDR2: SGHVS and FQNEAQ. With 1 base clipped from V and 2 bases from J, the junction kept 6 bases outside the gene matches. The CDR3 has 16 amino acids. CDR3 region: CASSLGLGQFTDTQYF. DNA for the CDR3: TGTGCCAGCAGCTTAGGGCTGGGACAGTTCACAGATACGCAGTATTTT.

This clone has only one observation. V usage is TRBV6-5 and J usage is TRBJ2-1; 10 positions match TRBD1. Per germline, CDR1 MNHEY and CDR2 SVGAGI. The CDR3 has 16 residues. Trimming removed 2 bases from V and 4 bases from J; junction bases left unmatched: 5. The chain's CDR3 is CASSYGGGQGYNEQFF. The CDR3, as DNA: TGTGCCAGCAGTTACGGGGGGGGACAGGGGTACAATGAGCAGTTCTTC.

The chain is built from TRBV28 and TRBJ2-1; D is uncertain. Looked up from germline, CDR1 is MDHEN and CDR2 is SYDVKM. Between the trimmed V and J ends, which lost 3 bases and 4 bases, there was a span of 7 bases. The CDR3 spans 13 residues. This CDR3 is CASSLGFYNEQFF. CDR3 nucleotides: TGTGCCAGCAGTTTGGGCTTTTACAATGAGCAGTTCTTC.

The chain is built from TRBV27 and TRBJ2-7, with D possibly TRBD2 on 5 matching bases. The CDR3 spans 14 residues. V lost 0 bases to trimming and J lost 7 bases, with 13 bases between them. Germline lookup yields CDR1 MNHEY and CDR2 SMNVEV (reference sequence). CDR3 protein: CASSLSRGSGEQYF. CDR3 coding DNA: TGTGCCAGCAGTTTATCCCGAGGGAGTGGGGAGCAGTACTTC.

The rearrangement links TRBV6-5 to TRBJ2-3, with 9 bases aligning to TRBD2. The V gene's germline CDR1 is MNHEY and CDR2 SVGAGI. Trimming cost V 2 bases and J 11 bases; bases outside gene matches: 8. CDR3 length equals 14 residues. The CDR3 loop is CASSYSSSGEEQYF. The CDR3 DNA follows: TGTGCCAGCAGTTACAGTTCTAGCGGGGAAGAGCAGTATTTT.

The genes are TRBV2 and TRBJ1-6; 8 bases map to TRBD1. The CDR3 loop spans 16 amino acids. The germline gives CDR1 SNHLY, CDR2 FYNNEI. The junction had 13 bases not matched to a gene; V was cut back by 2 bases and J by 13 bases. CDR3 sequence: CASSESGQGGQGPLHF. The CDR3 nucleotides are TGTGCCAGCAGTGAATCGGGCCAGGGTGGACAGGGCCCCCTCCACTTT.

CDR3 sequence reads: CASRSGLGNTIYF. For the CDR3, the DNA is TGTGCCAGCAGGTCGGGACTTGGGAACACCATATATTTT. This rearrangement joins TRBV9 to TRBJ1-3; possible D gene TRBD1, 5 bases. There are 13 residues in the CDR3. CDR1 is SGDLS, CDR2 YYNGEE, per germline. Trimming removed 5 bases at V and 7 bases at J, with 13 bases between.

CDR3 region: CASSPQRAQETQYF. In DNA form, the CDR3 reads TGTGCCAGCAGCCCTCAGCGGGCCCAAGAGACCCAGTACTTC. This chain links TRBV28 with TRBJ2-5, with a weak D call TRBD2 (6 bases). The V end lost 6 bases, the J end lost 1 base, and 12 bases lay between the germline ends. Per the germline V gene, CDR1 is MDHEN and CDR2 is SYDVKM. CDR3 length: 14 amino acids.

V and J are TRBV7-6 and TRBJ2-1; 8 bases agree with TRBD2. The CDR3 extends over 15 amino acids. Germline values: CDR1 SGHVS, CDR2 FNYEAQ. The ends lost 3 bases at V and 2 bases at J; junction bases unmatched: 3. The CDR3 loop is CASSFRREAYNEQFF. DNA for the CDR3: TGTGCCAGCAGCTTTAGGCGGGAGGCCTACAATGAGCAGTTCTTC.

This chain connects TRBV5-8 to TRBJ1-5; perhaps TRBD1 as D (5 bases). V gave up 6 bases and J gave up 6 bases, with 16 bases separating them. Germline CDR1 reads SGHTS; CDR2 reads YDEGEE. The CDR3 covers 14 residues. CDR3 in DNA: TGTGCCAGCACCCTGGCGAGGGGAGGTCAGCCCCAGCATTTT. It translates to CASTLARGGQPQHF.

J is TRBJ2-7 and V is TRBV5-4, with TRBD2 identical over 11 bases. V lost 5 bases to trimming and J lost 5 bases; unmatched junction nucleotides: 18. The CDR3 sequence is 18 residues long. Germline-derived CDR1 and CDR2 are SGHNT and YYREEE (reference sequence). The CDR3 nucleotides are TGTGCCAGCAGGGCGGGACAGGGATTAGCGGGAGGGCCCCACGAGCAGTACTTC. It encodes CASRAGQGLAGGPHEQYF. Filled out from reference TRBV5-4 and TRBJ2-7, the complete variable domain reads ETGVTQSPTHLIKTRGQQVTLRCSSQSGHNTVSWYQQALGQGPQFIFQYYREEENGRGNFPPRFSGLQFPNYSSELNVNALELDDSALYLCASRAGQGLAGGPHEQYFGPGTRLTVT.

This clone was counted a single time. The chain recombines TRBV15 with TRBJ2-5, with 14 positions matching TRBD2. Germline V gene data show CDR1 as LNHNV and CDR2 as YYDKDF (reference sequence). Unmatched junction bases numbered 5, after V lost 0 bases and J lost 5 bases. The CDR3 runs to 17 residues. The CDR3 nucleotides are TGTGCCACCAGCAGAGATGAGGGACTAGCGGGAGATGAGACCCAGTACTTC. Protein sequence: CATSRDEGLAGDETQYF. The full variable domain, with the rest looked up from reference TRBV15 and TRBJ2-5, is DAMVIQNPRYQVTQFGKPVTLSCSQTLNHNVMYWYQQKSSQAPKLLFHYYDKDFNNEADTPDNFQSRRPNTSFCFLDIRSPGLGDTAMYLCATSRDEGLAGDETQYFGPGTRLLVL.

This clone was recorded only once. One junction end does not reproduce the germline sequence, and a read error may be involved. This sequence joins TRBV4-3 and TRBJ2-1, with 11 bases identical to TRBD2. The CDR3 is made up of 14 amino acids. Germline V gene lookup returns CDR1 LGHNA and CDR2 YSLEER. The CDR3 DNA sequence: TGCGCCAGCAGCCAAGGGACTAGCGGGTCCTGGGCGATCTTC. Translation gives CASSQGTSGSWAIF.

The chain is built from TRBV4-1 and TRBJ1-1, with D possibly being TRBD1 (5 bases). The CDR3 is 15 amino acids. The germline V gene has CDR1 MGHRA and CDR2 YSYEKL. Trimming took off 3 bases at V and 1 base at J, with 12 bases between the two ends. In DNA, the CDR3 is TGCGCCAGCAGCCAGACAGTCTCTTCGAACACTGAAGCTTTCTTT. It codes for CASSQTVSSNTEAFF.

This clone was seen a single time. The V call is TRBV5-4, the J call TRBJ2-3; D might be TRBD2 (6 bases). The CDR3 length is 15 residues. CDR1 SGHNT and CDR2 YYREEE come from the germline V gene (reference sequence). The germline V and J ends were trimmed by 0 bases and 5 bases, with 13 bases remaining between them. CDR3 DNA sequence: TGTGCCAGCAGCTTGGTTGGAAACGGGGGAGATACGCAGTATTTT. It translates to CASSLVGNGGDTQYF. The whole variable domain, remainder taken from reference TRBV5-4 and TRBJ2-3, is ETGVTQSPTHLIKTRGQQVTLRCSSQSGHNTVSWYQQALGQGPQFIFQYYREEENGRGNFPPRFSGLQFPNYSSELNVNALELDDSALYLCASSLVGNGGDTQYFGPGTRLTVL.

The rearrangement uses TRBV2 and TRBJ2-2, with 9 bases fitting TRBD1. Per the germline V gene, CDR1 is SNHLY and CDR2 is FYNNEI. CDR3 length: 16 amino acids. V shed 0 bases and J 7 bases; nucleotides not matched to a gene: 6. The CDR3 region has the DNA TGTGCCAGCAGTGAAGCGCGGACAGGGGCGAACGGGGAGCTGTTTTTT. This gives the protein CASSEARTGANGELFF.

CDR3 amino acids: CASSLYRGGNTEAFF. CDR3 nucleotide sequence: TGTGCCAGCAGCTTATACAGAGGAGGGAACACTGAAGCTTTCTTT. This sequence joins TRBV7-8 and TRBJ1-1; D gene ambiguous. Germline V lookup: CDR1 SGHVS, CDR2 FQNEAQ. V was cut by 2 bases and J by 1 base, with 11 bases left in between. The CDR3 covers 15 residues.

This chain connects TRBV27 to TRBJ1-2; perhaps TRBD1 as D (6 bases). V lost 4 bases to trimming and J lost 4 bases, with 16 bases between them. Germline values: CDR1 MNHEY, CDR2 SMNVEV (reference sequence). The CDR3 sequence is 15 residues long. CDR3 sequence (DNA): TGTGCCAGCAGTTCCCGGGACAATTCCCCCTATGGCTACACCTTC. It translates to CASSSRDNSPYGYTF.